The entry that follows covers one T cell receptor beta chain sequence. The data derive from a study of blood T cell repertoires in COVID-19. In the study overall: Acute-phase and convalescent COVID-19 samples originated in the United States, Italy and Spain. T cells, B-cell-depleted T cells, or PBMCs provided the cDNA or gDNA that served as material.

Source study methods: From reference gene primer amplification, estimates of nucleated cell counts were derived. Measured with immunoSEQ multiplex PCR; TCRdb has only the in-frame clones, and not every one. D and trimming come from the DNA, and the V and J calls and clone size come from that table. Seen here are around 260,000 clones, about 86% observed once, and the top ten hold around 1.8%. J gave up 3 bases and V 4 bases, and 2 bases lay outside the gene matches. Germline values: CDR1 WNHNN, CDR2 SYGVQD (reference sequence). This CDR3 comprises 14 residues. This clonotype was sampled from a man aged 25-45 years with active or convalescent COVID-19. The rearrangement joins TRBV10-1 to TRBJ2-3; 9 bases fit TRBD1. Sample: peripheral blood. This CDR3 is CASSGTGDTDTQYF. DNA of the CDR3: TGCGCCAGCAGTGGGACAGGGGATACAGATACGCAGTATTTT.